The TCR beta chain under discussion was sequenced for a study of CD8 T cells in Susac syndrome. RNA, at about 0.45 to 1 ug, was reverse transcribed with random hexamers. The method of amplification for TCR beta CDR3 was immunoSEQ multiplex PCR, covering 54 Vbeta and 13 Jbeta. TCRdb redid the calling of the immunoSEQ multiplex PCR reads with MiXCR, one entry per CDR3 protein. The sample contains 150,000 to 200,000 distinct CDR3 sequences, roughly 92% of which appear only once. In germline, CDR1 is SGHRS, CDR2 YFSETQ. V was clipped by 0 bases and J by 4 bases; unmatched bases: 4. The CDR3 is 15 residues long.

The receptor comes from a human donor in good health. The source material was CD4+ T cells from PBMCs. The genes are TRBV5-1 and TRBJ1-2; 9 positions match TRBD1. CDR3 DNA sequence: TGCGCCAGCAGCTTGGGACAGGGGGACGGCTATGGCTACACCTTC. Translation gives CASSLGQGDGYGYTF.